The clone carrying this TCR beta chain appeared once. Its antigen is currently unknown. V shed 6 bases and J shed 1 base, with 16 bases lying between them. CDR1 is SEHNR and CDR2 is FQNEAQ in the germline V gene (reference sequence). CDR3 length equals 17 residues. For sorted subsets, about 190 ng DNA per replicate equaled approximately 30,000 T cell genomes. TCRdb keeps only in-frame clones here, not all; method: immunoSEQ multiplex PCR. The sample has about 800,000 clones; around 96% are singletons. These data are taken from a study of shared clonotypes between healthy human individuals. Study results and caveats: When compared with the clonotypes that were shared by all four sorted-subset donors, the non-shared clonotypes turned out to have lower generation probabilities. Rarefaction showed sorted-subset sequencing was incomplete despite large depth.

CD45RO-negative cells were positively selected for CCR7, leaving out terminally differentiated effector memory CD45RA+ cells. V usage is TRBV7-9 and J usage is TRBJ2-6; D is perhaps TRBD1 (5 bases). The sample was naive CD8+ T cells sorted from blood. This TCR was sampled from a man between 25 and 39 years old in good health. In DNA form, the CDR3 reads TGTGCCAGCAGACCTGGGGCAGTAGCTTCTGGGGCCAACGTCCTGACTTTC. It codes for CASRPGAVASGANVLTF.